What follows describes a single T cell receptor beta chain. These data come from a study of technical replicates of blood from several donors. The CDR3 sequence is 14 residues long. Germline loops: CDR1 SGHAT, CDR2 FQNNGV. The V and J ends lost 3 bases and 2 bases respectively, with 10 bases between them. The repertoire was sequenced with immunoSEQ multiplex PCR; TCRdb's copy has only in-frame clones and lacks some. The sample lists some 82,000 clones; 97% were seen once. Sequenced input: T cells isolated from PBMCs. This TCR was recovered from a human donor in good health. The chain carries TRBV11-2 and TRBJ2-5; D remains unclear. The CDR3 spells CASSFGALQETQYF. Written as DNA, the CDR3 is TGTGCCAGCAGCTTCGGAGCCCTACAAGAGACCCAGTACTTC.